These 30 T cell receptor beta chains were sequenced from one sample in a study of blood T cell repertoires in COVID-19. The repertoire was sequenced with immunoSEQ multiplex PCR; TCRdb's copy has only in-frame clones and lacks some. The sample has about 330,000 clones; roughly 88% are singletons. Material: peripheral blood. Receptors originate from a woman in her 50s with active or convalescent COVID-19.

The V gene is TRBV6-2 or TRBV6-3, the J gene TRBJ2-7; 7 positions agree with TRBD1. The germline gives CDR1 MNHEY, CDR2 SVGEGT. CDR3 length: 15 residues. V shed 4 bases, J shed 2 bases, and the junction held 8 bases outside the gene matches. CDR3 region: CASSSMDRLAYEQYF. CDR3 DNA sequence: TGTGCCAGCAGTTCCATGGACAGGTTAGCCTACGAGCAGTACTTC.

The gene calls are TRBV7-3 and TRBJ1-2, with 7 nucleotides matching TRBD1. CDR1 and CDR2 (germline): SGHTA, FQGTGA. The CDR3 length is 14 residues. The V segment lost 0 bases and the J segment 6 bases; nucleotides outside the gene matches: 4. The CDR3 loop is CASSLTPGQDGYTF. The CDR3 DNA reads as TGTGCCAGCAGCTTAACCCCCGGACAGGATGGCTACACCTTC.

CDR3 nucleotides: TGTGCCAGCAGGCTGACAGGGGGGTGGGAGCAGTACTTC. It translates to CASRLTGGWEQYF. V gene TRBV6-5 combines with J gene TRBJ2-7; TRBD1 aligns across 9 bases. Per the germline V gene, CDR1 is MNHEY and CDR2 is SVGAGI. Losses at the gene ends were 6 bases for V and 7 bases for J; bases not matched to a gene: 7. CDR3 length: 13 residues.

V usage is TRBV27 and J usage is TRBJ1-2; the match to TRBD1 covers 8 bases. The CDR3 has 16 residues. The trim removed 4 bases at V and 6 bases at J, leaving 13 bases unmatched. In germline, CDR1 is MNHEY, CDR2 SMNVEV (reference sequence). The DNA of the CDR3 is TGTGCCAGCAGTTCCACCTTTATACGGACAGGGCATGGCTACACCTTC. The encoded protein is CASSSTFIRTGHGYTF.

The chain carries TRBV6-5 and TRBJ2-7, with D perhaps TRBD2 (6 bases). CDR1 is MNHEY, CDR2 SVGAGI, per germline. Deletions cut 7 bases from V and 4 bases from J, with 17 bases between. This CDR3 is 14 amino acids long. This chain's CDR3 is CASTSGELRYEQYF. CDR3 bases: TGTGCCAGCACGTCGGGGGAGCTGAGATACGAGCAGTACTTC.

The chain combines TRBV5-5 with TRBJ1-4; D call uncertain. This CDR3 has 15 residues. Trimming took 4 bases from V and 2 from J, leaving 12 bases between them. Germline-derived CDR1 and CDR2 are SGHKS and YYEKEE (reference sequence). DNA of the CDR3: TGTGCCAGCAGCCTGTTGGGAGGGACTAATGAAAAACTGTTTTTT. Translated, it gives CASSLLGGTNEKLFF.

The rearrangement uses TRBV25-1 and TRBJ2-3, with TRBD2 matching over 9 bases. There are 15 residues in the CDR3. Germline loops: CDR1 MGHDK, CDR2 SYGVNS. J lost 8 bases, V lost 3 bases, and 9 bases had no gene match. CDR3 in DNA: TGTGCCAGCAGTGATCCTAGCGGGGCCCAAGGTACGCAGTATTTT. Translated, it gives CASSDPSGAQGTQYF.

The CDR3 region has the DNA TGTGCCAGCAGCTTAGTCCGGGGGGCCCACACAGATACGCAGTATTTT. Residues: CASSLVRGAHTDTQYF. The J gene is TRBJ2-3, the V gene TRBV11-3; a possible D gene is TRBD2 (7 bases). V lost 1 base, J lost 2 bases, and 13 bases lay in between. This CDR3 contains 16 residues. Looked up from germline, CDR1 is SGHNT and CDR2 is YENEEA.

This clone was counted a single time. V is TRBV5-1 and J is TRBJ2-1; the match to TRBD1 covers 7 bases. The CDR3 sequence is 18 residues long. With 2 bases clipped from V and 1 base from J, the junction kept 12 bases outside the gene matches. Germline CDR1 SGHRS, CDR2 YFSETQ. The CDR3 is CASSFPLAGGLSYNEQFF. CDR3 sequence (DNA): TGCGCCAGCAGCTTCCCCCTAGCAGGGGGTCTATCCTACAATGAGCAGTTCTTC.

This chain connects TRBV6-5 to TRBJ1-4, with TRBD1 identical over 7 bases. Germline V gene lookup returns CDR1 MNHEY and CDR2 SVGAGI. The CDR3 has 15 residues. The trim removed 8 bases at V and 4 bases at J, leaving 10 bases unmatched. The CDR3 DNA follows: TGTGCCAGCGGGGGGACAGACCTTAGTAATGAAAAACTGTTTTTT. This encodes CASGGTDLSNEKLFF.

This chain joins TRBV9 and TRBJ1-3; D perhaps matches TRBD1 (6 bases). The germline V and J ends were trimmed by 5 bases and 0 bases, with 12 bases remaining between them. The length of the CDR3 is 15 residues. Per the germline V gene, CDR1 is SGDLS and CDR2 is YYNGEE. The CDR3 bases are TGTGCCAGCAGACCAGGGGACCTCTCTGGAAACACCATATATTTT. Amino acids: CASRPGDLSGNTIYF.

V is TRBV7-9 and J is TRBJ2-5; perhaps TRBD2 as D (6 bases). Germline-derived CDR1 and CDR2 are SEHNR and FQNEAQ (reference sequence). The CDR3 is made up of 14 amino acids. The V end lost 5 bases, the J end lost 4 bases, and 14 bases lay between the germline ends. The CDR3 bases are TGTGCCAGCAGCCCGGCCTTGCGGGGAGAGACCCAGTACTTC. It codes for CASSPALRGETQYF.

The genes are TRBV7-3 and TRBJ2-2, with D possibly being TRBD1 (6 bases). This CDR3 comprises 13 residues. V gave up 4 bases and J gave up 3 bases, with 6 bases separating them. Germline assignment: CDR1 SGHTA and CDR2 FQGTGA. In DNA, the CDR3 is TGTGCCAGCAGCTCAGGGGACACCGGGGAGCTGTTTTTT. Amino acids: CASSSGDTGELFF.

In DNA form, the CDR3 reads TGTGCCAGCAGCTTGATGGGAGTCTCTGGGGCCAACGTCCTGACTTTC. As protein: CASSLMGVSGANVLTF. The rearrangement uses TRBV5-5 and TRBJ2-6; possible D gene TRBD2, 5 bases. V was clipped by 1 base and J by 0 bases, with 8 bases between them. Germline CDR1 reads SGHKS; CDR2 reads YYEKEE (reference sequence). This CDR3 is 16 amino acids long.

V gene TRBV27 combines with J gene TRBJ1-1; D gene ambiguous. The length of the CDR3 is 15 residues. The germline CDR1 and CDR2 sequences are MNHEY and SMNVEV (reference sequence). V shed 2 bases and J shed 0 bases, with 10 bases lying between them. CDR3 amino acids: CASSLDRTVNTEAFF. CDR3 DNA sequence: TGTGCCAGCAGTTTAGATCGTACAGTGAACACTGAAGCTTTCTTT.

This clone has just a few counts. The chain recombines TRBV4-3 with TRBJ1-4; D gene unclear. The V gene lost 2 bases and the J gene lost 4 bases, with 5 bases spanning the gap. CDR1 and CDR2 (germline): LGHNA, YSLEER. CDR3 length: 13 amino acids. CDR3 DNA: TGCGCCAGCAGCCAATATAATAATGAAAAACTGTTTTTT. Translated: CASSQYNNEKLFF.

Worth noting for this clone: Other DNA sequences in the same sample also yield this CDR3. This chain links TRBV24-1 with TRBJ1-1; 8 bases line up with TRBD1. V was clipped by 8 bases and J by 1 base; unmatched bases: 2. CDR1 is KGHDR and CDR2 is SFDVKD in the germline V gene. The CDR3 totals 13 residues. Here the CDR3 reads CATKGQGNTEAFF. Written as DNA, the CDR3 is TGTGCCACCAAAGGACAGGGGAACACTGAAGCTTTCTTT.

V usage is TRBV11-2 and J usage is TRBJ2-5, with 7 bases that match TRBD2. The V segment lost 2 bases and the J segment 3 bases; nucleotides outside the gene matches: 6. The CDR3 sequence is 15 residues long. From germline, CDR1 is SGHAT and CDR2 FQNNGV. The CDR3 nucleotides read TGTGCCAGCAGCTTAAGCGGGACCCCTAAAGAGACCCAGTACTTC. This translates into CASSLSGTPKETQYF. Complete variable domain (other parts from reference TRBV11-2 and TRBJ2-5): EAGVAQSPRYKIIEKRQSVAFWCNPISGHATLYWYQQILGQGPKLLIQFQNNGVVDDSQLPKDRFSAERLKGVDSTLKIQPAKLEDSAVYLCASSLSGTPKETQYFGPGTRLLVL.

V gene TRBV5-1 combines with J gene TRBJ1-4, with D unresolved. CDR1 SGHRS and CDR2 YFSETQ come from the germline V gene. The V end lost 6 bases, the J end lost 5 bases, and 11 bases lay between the germline ends. The CDR3 length is 13 residues. DNA of the CDR3: TGCGCCAGCACCCGGGAGCCAAATGAAAAACTGTTTTTT. It is translated as CASTREPNEKLFF.

This clone occurred once. Here the CDR3 DNA reads TGCAGTGCTAGTGGACAGGTCGCCGAGCAGTACTTC. It codes for CSASGQVAEQYF. The rearrangement links TRBV20-1 to TRBJ2-7; the match to TRBD1 covers 7 bases. V lost 3 bases, J lost 6 bases, and 5 bases stayed unmatched. The CDR3 is 12 amino acids. Germline assignment: CDR1 DFQATT and CDR2 SNEGSKA (reference sequence).

This chain uses TRBV9 with TRBJ1-2; D uncertain. The V end lost 0 bases, the J end lost 2 bases, and 11 bases lay between the germline ends. This CDR3 region has 15 residues. From germline, CDR1 is SGDLS and CDR2 YYNGEE. The chain's CDR3 is CASSVEGATNYGYTF. The CDR3 nucleotides read TGTGCCAGCAGCGTAGAGGGAGCGACGAACTATGGCTACACCTTC.

The rearrangement uses TRBV3-1 (or the pseudogene TRBV3-2) and TRBJ1-2, with 7 bases aligning to TRBD1. This CDR3 is 15 amino acids long. J was trimmed by 0 bases and V by 7 bases; bases with no gene match: 8. Germline-derived CDR1 and CDR2 are LGHDT and YNNKEL (reference sequence). The CDR3 nucleotides are TGTGCCAGCAAGGAGAGGGACAGCCCTAACTATGGCTACACCTTC. The encoded protein is CASKERDSPNYGYTF.

V is TRBV13 and J is TRBJ1-2; D is unresolved. The CDR3 covers 14 residues. Trimming shortened V by 1 base and J by 0 bases, and 6 bases separated the two germline ends. Germline assignment: CDR1 PRHDT and CDR2 FYEKMQ (reference sequence). CDR3 region: CASSLVSANYGYTF. DNA for the CDR3: TGTGCCAGCAGCTTAGTATCAGCTAACTATGGCTACACCTTC.

J is TRBJ2-7 and V is TRBV6-5; TRBD1 matches 8 bases. The CDR3 covers 14 residues. With 4 bases clipped from V and 3 bases from J, the junction kept 5 bases outside the gene matches. CDR1 and CDR2 from the germline V gene are MNHEY and SVGAGI. In DNA form, the CDR3 reads TGTGCCAGCAGTTGGGGGACAGGAAGCTACGAGCAGTACTTC. Encoded protein: CASSWGTGSYEQYF.

The V and J genes are TRBV3-1 (or the pseudogene TRBV3-2) and TRBJ2-1; 12 bases are a match to TRBD2. In germline, CDR1 is LGHDT, CDR2 YNNKEL (reference sequence). The CDR3 has 18 amino acids. Trimming cost V 0 bases and J 6 bases; bases outside gene matches: 9. The CDR3 coding sequence is TGTGCCAGCAGCCAAGAACCCCTAATACTAGCGGGAGGCAATGAGCAGTTCTTC. Translation gives CASSQEPLILAGGNEQFF.

The rearrangement links TRBV18 to TRBJ1-1; 7 nucleotides match TRBD1. Germline CDR1 and CDR2: KGHSH and LQKENI. This CDR3 region has 15 residues. V was clipped by 2 bases and J by 0 bases; unmatched bases: 3. CDR3 DNA sequence: TGTGCCAGCTCACCAAGGGGGCTTATGAACACTGAAGCTTTCTTT. Translation gives CASSPRGLMNTEAFF.

The rearrangement uses TRBV7-2 and TRBJ2-7; D not certain. Trimming pared 5 bases from V and 0 bases from J, leaving 11 bases between. There are 14 residues in the CDR3. The germline gives CDR1 SGHTA, CDR2 FQGNSA. Written as DNA, the CDR3 is TGTGCCAGCAGCCTCGACGGGTACTCCTACGAGCAGTACTTC. This encodes CASSLDGYSYEQYF.

The chain couples TRBV5-4 to TRBJ2-3; D ambiguous. The CDR3 contains 12 residues. V was clipped by 2 bases and J by 4 bases, with 5 bases between them. In germline, CDR1 is SGHNT, CDR2 YYREEE (reference sequence). CDR3 region: CASSLSSDTQYF. As DNA, the CDR3 is TGTGCCAGCAGCTTATCGTCAGATACGCAGTATTTT.

This rearrangement joins TRBV6-5 to TRBJ2-1, with 8 bases matching TRBD2. Germline V gene data show CDR1 as MNHEY and CDR2 as SVGAGI. After removal of 6 bases from V and 10 bases from J, the junction contained 14 bases not matched to a gene. The CDR3 runs to 15 residues. CDR3: CASSLRGGMAGEQFF. Written as DNA, the CDR3 is TGTGCCAGCAGCCTTCGGGGGGGGATGGCGGGGGAGCAGTTCTTC.

The J gene is TRBJ1-6, the V gene TRBV2; 7 nucleotides line up with TRBD1. With V trimmed by 6 bases and J by 6 bases, 11 bases remained unmatched. The CDR3 totals 16 residues. Germline-derived CDR1 and CDR2 are SNHLY and FYNNEI. The DNA of the CDR3 is TGTGCCAGCAGGGCTGACCCAGGGACAGCTAATTCACCCCTCCACTTT. Encoded protein: CASRADPGTANSPLHF.